The clone carrying this TCR beta chain occurred many times. These data originate in a study of T cells in Graves' hyperthyroidism and ophthalmopathy. Germline V gene lookup returns CDR1 DFQATT and CDR2 SNEGSKA (reference sequence). The CDR3 is made up of 15 amino acids. J lost 13 bases, V lost 6 bases, and 19 bases had no gene match. The source material, RNA transcripts, was used to amplify TCR beta CDR3 regions. HTBI primers were used for first-round RT-PCR of the TCR CDR3. MiXCR was run by TCRdb on the multiplex PCR reads, yielding one entry per CDR3 protein. The sample has about 610,000 distinct CDR3 sequences, more than 45% seen once; the top ten hold about 8%.

Specimen: peripheral blood or thyroid tissue (not recorded which). The sequence derives from a woman aged 18 to 35 with Graves' hyperthyroidism. The chain has TRBV20-1 and TRBJ2-5; TRBD2 aligns across 11 bases. In DNA, the CDR3 is TGCAGTGCCCCTAGTCCCCCACCACTAGCGGGAGTTCCGTACTTC. Its translation is CSAPSPPPLAGVPYF.